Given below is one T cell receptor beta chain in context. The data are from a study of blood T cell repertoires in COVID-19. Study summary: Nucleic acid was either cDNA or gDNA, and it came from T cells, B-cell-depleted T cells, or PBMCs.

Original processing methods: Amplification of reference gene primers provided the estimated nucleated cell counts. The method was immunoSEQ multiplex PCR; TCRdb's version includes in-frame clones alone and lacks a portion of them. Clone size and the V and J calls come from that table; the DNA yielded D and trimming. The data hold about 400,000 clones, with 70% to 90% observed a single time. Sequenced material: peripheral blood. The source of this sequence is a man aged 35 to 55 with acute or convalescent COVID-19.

The CDR3 is CASRSTGEVYEQYF. DNA for the CDR3: TGTGCCAGCAGATCTACAGGGGAGGTTTACGAGCAGTACTTC. The rearrangement links TRBV6-5 to TRBJ2-7; possible D gene TRBD1, 7 bases. In germline, CDR1 is MNHEY, CDR2 SVGAGI. The CDR3 has 14 residues. Between the trimmed V and J ends, which lost 6 bases and 4 bases, there was a span of 16 bases.